The 29 T cell receptor beta chains listed next were all sequenced from one sample in a study of metastatic and nonmetastatic thyroid tumors. Thyroid surgery took place with no prior treatment in any patient. TCRdb reanalyzed the PCR reads via MiXCR. This table has about 28,000 clones, under 25% appearing once. The sample comprised blood. These TCRs come from a female donor with papillary thyroid cancer or a benign thyroid nodule (not recorded which). Some clones in this sample may be carry-over from other donors' samples.

The chain links TRBV4-1 to TRBJ2-3; 11 bases map to TRBD1. Germline values: CDR1 MGHRA, CDR2 YSYEKL. V lost 1 base and J lost 4; bases outside the gene matches: 13. The CDR3 is 19 amino acids. CDR3 residues: CASSQGYRTGGLRADTQYF. The CDR3 DNA reads as TGCGCCAGCAGCCAAGGGTATCGGACAGGGGGCCTACGCGCAGATACGCAGTATTTT.

There are a few counts of this clone. The chain joins TRBV19 to TRBJ2-1; no clear D gene. Germline CDR1 is LNHDA and CDR2 is SQIVND (reference sequence). Trimming took off 5 bases at V and 0 bases at J, with 17 bases between the two ends. This CDR3 has 17 residues. The CDR3 DNA follows: TGTGCCAGTAGTCCGCCCTTGGGCGCCAGCTCCTACAATGAGCAGTTCTTC. Protein: CASSPPLGASSYNEQFF.

In its sample, this clone was seen many times. V usage is TRBV19 and J usage is TRBJ2-3; possibly TRBD1 for D (5 bases). CDR3 size: 14 residues. Germline loops: CDR1 LNHDA, CDR2 SQIVND (reference sequence). Trimming took 4 bases from V and 2 from J, leaving 10 bases between them. The chain's CDR3 is CASSRGSTTDTQYF. In DNA form, the CDR3 reads TGTGCCAGTAGTAGGGGCAGCACCACAGATACGCAGTATTTT.

This clone occurred many times. The chain employs TRBV20-1 and TRBJ1-5; D remains ambiguous. Trimming stripped 5 bases from V and 4 bases from J, with 18 bases between. The CDR3 is made up of 15 amino acids. Per germline, CDR1 DFQATT and CDR2 SNEGSKA (reference sequence). CDR3: CSAGLKYNLNQPQHF. The CDR3 bases are TGCAGTGCTGGCCTAAAGTACAACTTGAATCAGCCCCAGCATTTT.

This clone was detected only a few times. The sample carries other DNA sequences with the same CDR3. This chain joins TRBV4-2 and TRBJ2-2; D could derive from TRBD1 or TRBD2 (5 bases each). Germline values: CDR1 LGHNA, CDR2 YNFKEQ. Trimming took 0 bases from V and 8 from J, leaving 7 bases between them. This CDR3 spans 13 amino acids. The CDR3 DNA is TGTGCCAGCAGCCAAGAGAGGGGAGGGGAGCTGTTTTTT. Its protein product is CASSQERGGELFF.

Relative to its sample, this clone is medium-sized. The chain recombines TRBV4-2 with TRBJ2-1; D is ambiguous. Germline V gene sequence: CDR1 LGHNA, CDR2 YNFKEQ. Between the trimmed V and J ends, which lost 0 bases and 0 bases, there was a span of 6 bases. The CDR3 covers 15 residues. CDR3 in DNA: TGTGCCAGCAGCCAAGAGGAGAGCTCCTACAATGAGCAGTTCTTC. It yields the protein CASSQEESSYNEQFF.

This clone was detected ten times or more. The chain combines TRBV5-5 with TRBJ1-2; D not resolved. V was trimmed by 1 base and J by 2 bases, leaving 3 bases between them. Germline CDR1 and CDR2: SGHKS and YYEKEE (reference sequence). This CDR3 region has 12 residues. The CDR3 region is CASSLMNYGYTF. In DNA form, the CDR3 reads TGTGCCAGCAGCTTGATGAACTATGGCTACACCTTC.

This clone was seen at least ten times. The V gene is TRBV9, the J gene TRBJ2-3; no clear D gene. The CDR3 loop spans 12 amino acids. Germline assignment: CDR1 SGDLS and CDR2 YYNGEE. Trimming stripped 3 bases from V and 6 bases from J, with 8 bases between. The CDR3 region has the DNA TGTGCCAGCAGCGCCGCCCGTGATACGCAGTATTTT. Translation: CASSAARDTQYF.

Of note for this clone: A much larger clone is a single base away; this may be a read error. Distinct nucleotide sequences in the sample also encode this CDR3. The genes are TRBV7-9 and TRBJ1-5; D gene uncertain. Germline CDR1 is SEHNR and CDR2 is FQNEAQ (reference sequence). CDR3 length: 13 residues. The CDR3 protein is CASSSGSNQPQHF. The CDR3 region has the DNA TGTGCCAGCAGTTCAGGAAGCAATCAGCCCCAACATTTT.

This clone appeared a few times. The chain uses TRBV28 and TRBJ2-7, with 9 bases fitting TRBD1. This CDR3 region has 15 residues. Germline loops: CDR1 MDHEN, CDR2 SYDVKM. The V segment lost 2 bases and the J segment 4 bases; nucleotides outside the gene matches: 6. CDR3 protein: CASSLLDRGEYEQYF. The DNA for the CDR3 is TGTGCCAGCAGTTTACTTGACAGGGGGGAGTACGAGCAGTACTTC.

This clone was recorded at least ten times. V is TRBV20-1 and J is TRBJ1-1; possible D gene TRBD1, 6 bases. The CDR3 has 15 residues. CDR1 and CDR2 (germline): DFQATT, SNEGSKA (reference sequence). Deletions cut 4 bases from V and 0 bases from J, with 15 bases between. The CDR3 reads CSATKEGQMNTEAFF. CDR3 coding DNA: TGCAGTGCTACAAAGGAGGGACAAATGAACACTGAAGCTTTCTTT.

The sample holds many counts of this clone. This chain links TRBV24-1 with TRBJ2-2; D could derive from TRBD1 or TRBD2 (5 bases each). The V gene lost 5 bases and the J gene lost 3 bases, with 15 bases spanning the gap. Germline CDR1 reads KGHDR; CDR2 reads SFDVKD. The CDR3 sequence is 16 residues long. CDR3 sequence reads: CATSAQGRGYTGELFF. In DNA, the CDR3 is TGTGCCACCAGTGCTCAGGGTCGGGGATACACCGGGGAGCTGTTTTTT.

This clone was recorded many times. In nucleotides, the CDR3 is TGCGCCAGCAGCCAAGGGTCGAGCTCTGGAAACACCATATATTTT. The encoded protein is CASSQGSSSGNTIYF. The chain employs TRBV4-3 and TRBJ1-3, with D uncertain. Germline CDR1 LGHNA, CDR2 YSLEER. The CDR3 is 15 amino acids. Trimming removed 1 base from V and 0 bases from J, with 7 bases in between.

This clone appeared many times. The V call is TRBV28, the J call TRBJ1-1; tentatively, D is TRBD1 (6 bases). V dropped 6 bases and J dropped 11 bases, with 22 bases sitting between them. The length of the CDR3 is 14 residues. CDR1 is MDHEN and CDR2 is SYDVKM in the germline V gene. This chain's CDR3 is CASRPDRPGGWAFF. CDR3 nucleotides: TGTGCCAGCAGACCAGACAGGCCGGGTGGATGGGCTTTCTTT.

This clone was recorded a few times. The rearrangement links TRBV6-1 to TRBJ1-2, with 8 bases identical to TRBD1. Trimming cost V 6 bases and J 6 bases; bases outside gene matches: 9. The CDR3 loop spans 14 amino acids. Germline lookup yields CDR1 MNHNS and CDR2 SASEGT. The CDR3 loop is CASRPEQGANGYTF. CDR3 nucleotides: TGTGCCAGCAGGCCGGAGCAGGGGGCTAATGGCTACACCTTC.

The rearrangement uses TRBV5-1 and TRBJ2-3; D is undetermined. The J call is uncertain, as TRBJ1-5 better fits the DNA end. The CDR3 runs to 15 residues. CDR1 and CDR2 from the germline V gene are SGHRS and YFSETQ. The CDR3 protein is CASSSQAMGTDTQHF. CDR3 nucleotide sequence: TGCGCCAGCAGCTCACAAGCCATGGGCACAGATACGCAGCATTTT.

The chain joins TRBV20-1 to TRBJ1-2; a weak D match, TRBD1 (5 bases). Trimming left V 5 bases short and J 9 bases short, with 16 bases between. The length of the CDR3 is 12 residues. The germline gives CDR1 DFQATT, CDR2 SNEGSKA (reference sequence). For the CDR3, the DNA is TGCAGTGCTGTTCCAGGGTATGACAGCTACACCTTC. The encoded protein is CSAVPGYDSYTF.

A note on this clone: The sample contains more than one DNA sequence encoding this CDR3. The chain is built from TRBV29-1 and TRBJ1-1; D gene unclear. V was trimmed by 4 bases and J by 2 bases, leaving 14 bases between them. This CDR3 region has 14 residues. Per germline, CDR1 SQVTM and CDR2 ANQGSEA. The CDR3 here is CSVGSWTGNTEAFF. CDR3 in DNA: TGCAGCGTTGGGTCTTGGACGGGTAACACTGAAGCTTTCTTT. The full variable domain, its missing parts supplied by reference TRBV29-1 and TRBJ1-1, is SAVISQKPSRDICQRGTSLTIQCQVDSQVTMMFWYRQQPGQSLTLIATANQGSEATYESGFVIDKFPISRPNLTFSTLTVSNMSPEDSSIYLCSVGSWTGNTEAFFGQGTRLTVV.

This clone was seen just once. Here the CDR3 reads CASSSRGASGFENSPLHF. CDR3 sequence (DNA): TGCGCCAGCAGCTCGCGGGGGGCGTCAGGGTTCGAGAATTCACCCCTCCACTTT. The chain uses TRBV5-1 and TRBJ1-6; D may be TRBD1 (6 bases). This CDR3 has 18 amino acids. The V gene lost 3 bases and the J gene lost 7 bases, with 23 bases spanning the gap. CDR1 is SGHRS and CDR2 is YFSETQ in the germline V gene.

The chain is built from TRBV30 and TRBJ1-1; D call uncertain. Germline CDR1 and CDR2: GTSNPN and SVGIG (reference sequence). The CDR3 loop spans 11 amino acids. With 5 bases removed from V and 5 bases from J, the gap between germline ends came to 9 bases. CDR3 coding DNA: TGTGCCTGGGACCTGGGGACTGAAGCTTTCTTT. Its protein product is CAWDLGTEAFF. The complete variable domain, with remaining parts taken from reference TRBV30 and TRBJ1-1, reads SQTIHQWPATLVQPVGSPLSLECTVEGTSNPNLYWYRQAAGRGLQLLFYSVGIGQISSEVPQNLSASRPQDRQFILSSKKLLLSDSGFYLCAWDLGTEAFFGQGTRLTVV.

This clone was seen repeatedly, ten times or more. This chain uses TRBV2 with TRBJ1-3; the D gene is possibly TRBD1 (5 bases). Germline CDR1 is SNHLY and CDR2 is FYNNEI. The CDR3 totals 16 residues. Trimming shortened V by 0 bases and J by 0 bases, and 9 bases separated the two germline ends. CDR3 DNA: TGTGCCAGCAGTGAAGCAACCGGGACCTCTGGAAACACCATATATTTT. Translated, it gives CASSEATGTSGNTIYF. The full variable domain, its missing parts supplied by reference TRBV2 and TRBJ1-3, is EPEVTQTPSHQVTQMGQEVILRCVPISNHLYFYWYRQILGQKVEFLVSFYNNEISEKSEIFDDQFSVERPDGSNFTLKIRSTKLEDSAMYFCASSEATGTSGNTIYFGEGSWLTVV.

Regarding this clone: This sequence may be a read error, since a much larger clone differs from it by one base. The chain links TRBV11-1 to TRBJ2-3; 7 bases fit TRBD2. Germline lookup yields CDR1 SGHAT and CDR2 FQDESV (reference sequence). The CDR3 is 17 amino acids. CDR3 sequence (DNA): TGTGCCAGCATCTTATTGGAATGGCGGGGGAACACAGATACGCAGTATTTT. It is translated as CASILLEWRGNTDTQYF.

This clone was found a few times. The V gene is TRBV2, the J gene TRBJ1-4; D gene ambiguous. V was cut by 4 bases and J by 8 bases, with 11 bases left in between. This CDR3 contains 13 residues. Germline V CDR1 and CDR2: SNHLY, FYNNEI. The CDR3 spells CASSVAELEKLFF. The DNA for the CDR3 is TGTGCCAGCAGTGTCGCGGAGTTGGAAAAACTGTTTTTT.

On this clone itself: At one boundary the junction diverges from the germline segment, which might be a read error. The sample contains more than one DNA sequence encoding this CDR3. J is TRBJ1-1 and V is TRBV20-1; TRBD1 matches at 8 bases. The germline V gene has CDR1 DFQATT and CDR2 SNEGSKA (reference sequence). This CDR3 is 15 amino acids long. The CDR3: CSASGQGGGNTEAFF. The CDR3 nucleotides are TGCAGCGCTAGCGGACAGGGCGGAGGTAACACTGAAGCTTTCTTT.

At least ten counts were recorded for this clone. This chain connects TRBV20-1 to TRBJ2-3; a possible D gene is TRBD2 (5 bases). The germline CDR1 and CDR2 sequences are DFQATT and SNEGSKA (reference sequence). The CDR3 is 14 amino acids. The V end was cut by 4 bases, the J end by 1 base, with 12 bases between. CDR3 amino acids: CSATAVGGTDTQYF. The CDR3 coding sequence is TGCAGTGCTACCGCGGTCGGGGGCACAGATACGCAGTATTTT.

This clone was seen at least ten times. The CDR3 DNA follows: TGTGCCAGCAGCACCTCTGACCTCAGCAACTATGGCTACACCTTC. It specifies CASSTSDLSNYGYTF. The V and J genes are TRBV7-3 and TRBJ1-2; D not resolved. Looked up from germline, CDR1 is SGHTA and CDR2 is FQGTGA. CDR3 length equals 15 residues. Trimming took 5 bases from V and 2 from J, leaving 15 bases between them.

This clone was seen a few times. V gene TRBV2 combines with J gene TRBJ1-2, with D perhaps TRBD1 (6 bases). The CDR3 spans 13 residues. V gave up 9 bases and J gave up 6 bases, with 17 bases separating them. Germline V gene data show CDR1 as SNHLY and CDR2 as FYNNEI. The CDR3 DNA reads as TGTGCCAGACACGAACAGGGCATGGATGGCTACACCTTC. Its protein product is CARHEQGMDGYTF.

This clone was detected only a few times. The rearrangement joins TRBV6-7 to TRBJ2-2, with TRBD2 matching over 15 bases. Being an ORF, TRBV6-7 has a function that is uncertain. The trim removed 7 bases at V and 3 bases at J, leaving 9 bases unmatched. The CDR3 sequence is 18 residues long. CDR3 sequence reads: CASIFGLAGGPDTGELFF. CDR3 in DNA: TGTGCCAGCATTTTCGGACTAGCGGGAGGGCCGGACACCGGGGAGCTGTTTTTT.

This clone was observed at least ten times. This chain links TRBV3-1 with TRBJ2-3; tentatively, D is TRBD2 (6 bases). CDR1 is LGHDT, CDR2 YNNKEL, per germline (reference sequence). The V end lost 3 bases, the J end lost 5 bases, and 15 bases lay between the germline ends. The CDR3 covers 15 residues. CDR3 in amino acids: CASSHGVGAGDTQYF. The CDR3 DNA is TGTGCCAGCAGCCACGGTGTTGGAGCGGGAGATACGCAGTATTTT.